The 27 T cell receptor beta chains below were found in one sample sequenced in a study of shared clonotypes between healthy human individuals. The protocol was immunoSEQ multiplex PCR, while the TCRdb copy is restricted to in-frame clones and leaves out a portion. The sample records about 2.5 million clones, about nine tenths being singletons. Sequencing was performed on naive CD4+ T cells from PBMCs. Specified subset: CD45RA+ positively selected. Every receptor here comes from a man younger than 35 in good health. Some clones in this sample may be carry-over from other donors' samples.

The rearrangement joins TRBV7-2 to TRBJ2-7; 8 bases are a match to TRBD2. In germline, CDR1 is SGHTA, CDR2 FQGNSA. This CDR3 is 15 amino acids long. V gave up 3 bases and J gave up 0 bases; unmatched junction bases: 4. In DNA form, the CDR3 reads TGTGCCAGCAGCTTTGAGAGCGGGAGCTCCTACGAGCAGTACTTC. Translating it yields CASSFESGSSYEQYF. Using reference TRBV7-2 and TRBJ2-7 for the parts outside the CDR3, the full variable domain is GAGVSQSPSNKVTEKGKDVELRCDPISGHTALYWYRQSLGQGLEFLIYFQGNSAPDKSGLPSDRFSAERTGGSVSTLTIQRTQQEDSAVYLCASSFESGSSYEQYFGPGTRLTVT.

This rearrangement joins TRBV14 to TRBJ1-4, with D tentatively TRBD1 (5 bases). Germline lookup yields CDR1 SGHDN and CDR2 FVKESK. Trimming took 3 bases from V and 7 from J, leaving 9 bases between them. The CDR3 totals 13 residues. For the CDR3, the DNA is TGTGCCAGCAGCCAGGGGACTGGTGAAAAACTGTTTTTT. Translated, it gives CASSQGTGEKLFF. The variable domain in full, with the rest retrieved from reference TRBV14 and TRBJ1-4, is EAGVTQFPSHSVIEKGQTVTLRCDPISGHDNLYWYRRVMGKEIKFLLHFVKESKQDESGMPNNRFLAERTGGTYSTLKVQPAELEDSGVYFCASSQGTGEKLFFGSGTQLSVL.

The chain couples TRBV5-1 to TRBJ2-1; 8 positions agree with TRBD2. Germline V gene lookup returns CDR1 SGHRS and CDR2 YFSETQ. The ends lost 0 bases at V and 2 bases at J; junction bases unmatched: 4. The CDR3 runs to 16 residues. Here the CDR3 DNA reads TGCGCCAGCAGCTTGGTCGAGCGGGGGCCCTACAATGAGCAGTTCTTC. Protein: CASSLVERGPYNEQFF.

With respect to this clone: Other DNA sequences in the sample encode the same CDR3. The rearrangement uses TRBV7-2 and TRBJ1-2, with D possibly matching TRBD1 (5 bases). The V gene's germline CDR1 is SGHTA and CDR2 FQGNSA. The CDR3 is 12 amino acids. V was shortened by 5 bases and J by 5 bases, with 9 bases between the two germline ends. This CDR3 reads CASSPQGYGYTF. The CDR3 bases are TGTGCCAGCAGCCCTCAGGGATATGGCTACACCTTC.

This clone has only a few counts. In nucleotides, the CDR3 is TGTGCCAGCAGCTTAGGCGGCAGCCGGGCAGTTGGGGCTTTCTTT. Translated: CASSLGGSRAVGAFF. This chain connects TRBV7-9 to TRBJ1-1; no firm D call. With 1 base removed from V and 11 bases from J, the gap between germline ends came to 20 bases. CDR1 SEHNR and CDR2 FQNEAQ come from the germline V gene (reference sequence). This CDR3 has 15 residues.

The chain is built from TRBV7-2 and TRBJ2-5; TRBD1 is a possible D gene (6 bases). The CDR3 totals 14 residues. Germline CDR1 and CDR2: SGHTA and FQGNSA. The ends were cut back, 9 bases at V and 0 bases at J, with 14 bases in the middle. The CDR3, as DNA: TGTGCCAGTCGTCCGTACAGGGACCAAGAGACCCAGTACTTC. Translating gives CASRPYRDQETQYF.

The chain combines TRBV5-6 with TRBJ1-6, with D tentatively TRBD1 (5 bases). Germline values: CDR1 SGHDT, CDR2 YYEEEE. Trimming removed 0 bases at V and 9 bases at J, with 19 bases between. The CDR3 runs 17 residues. The CDR3 DNA reads as TGTGCCAGCAGCTTGGGGGCCCTACGTGGGGGAGGTTCACCCCTCCACTTT. It specifies CASSLGALRGGGSPLHF.

This clone occurred a few times. Different DNA sequences within this sample yield the same CDR3. The chain combines TRBV28 with TRBJ1-1; 7 bases map to TRBD1. Germline V lookup: CDR1 MDHEN, CDR2 SYDVKM. V lost 5 bases and J lost 4; bases outside the gene matches: 4. The CDR3 covers 13 residues. CDR3 amino acids: CASSRQGGTEAFF. In DNA form, the CDR3 reads TGTGCCAGCAGTCGACAGGGAGGCACTGAAGCTTTCTTT.

This rearrangement joins TRBV5-4 to TRBJ2-3; 8 bases are a match to TRBD2. The V gene's germline CDR1 is SGHNT and CDR2 YYREEE (reference sequence). After removal of 6 bases from V and 5 bases from J, the junction contained 11 bases not matched to a gene. CDR3 length equals 15 residues. CDR3: CASNSRRGAGDTQYF. Written as DNA, the CDR3 is TGTGCCAGCAACTCCCGGCGGGGGGCGGGAGATACGCAGTATTTT.

The V and J genes are TRBV20-1 and TRBJ1-2, with a tentative D call TRBD1 (5 bases). V lost 6 bases to trimming and J lost 7 bases, with 12 bases between them. The CDR3 sequence is 11 residues long. The V gene's germline CDR1 is DFQATT and CDR2 SNEGSKA (reference sequence). CDR3: CSARQGFGYTF. DNA for the CDR3: TGCAGTGCCCGTCAGGGCTTTGGCTACACCTTC.

The chain links TRBV19 to TRBJ1-5; TRBD1 is a possible D gene (5 bases). This CDR3 comprises 15 residues. The V gene's germline CDR1 is LNHDA and CDR2 SQIVND (reference sequence). Trimming removed 7 bases from V and 2 bases from J, with 15 bases in between. The CDR3 region has the DNA TGTGCCAGTACTCAGAGAGGGGTGGGCAATCAGCCCCAGCATTTT. Amino acids: CASTQRGVGNQPQHF.

The gene calls are TRBV28 and TRBJ1-5; tentatively, D is TRBD1 (6 bases). Germline V gives CDR1 MDHEN, CDR2 SYDVKM. This CDR3 region has 16 residues. V lost 2 bases to trimming and J lost 4 bases, with 15 bases between them. CDR3 loop: CASSLIGGLGNQPQHF. The CDR3 DNA follows: TGTGCCAGCAGTTTAATCGGGGGGCTGGGAAATCAGCCCCAGCATTTT.

V gene TRBV11-3 combines with J gene TRBJ2-7; the D is unclear. The CDR3 spans 13 residues. Trimming pared 5 bases from V and 3 bases from J, leaving 11 bases between. The germline V gene encodes CDR1 SGHNT and CDR2 YENEEA. The CDR3: CASSVQASYEQYF. The CDR3 nucleotides read TGTGCCAGCAGCGTCCAAGCCAGCTACGAGCAGTACTTC.

The chain is built from TRBV4-3 and TRBJ2-1; 8 bases match TRBD2. Germline V lookup: CDR1 LGHNA, CDR2 YSLEER. Losses at the gene ends were 1 base for V and 8 bases for J; bases not matched to a gene: 7. CDR3 length: 15 residues. The CDR3 sequence is CASSQVGGRSDEQFF. The CDR3 DNA sequence: TGCGCCAGCAGCCAAGTGGGCGGGAGGTCTGATGAGCAGTTCTTC.

V and J are TRBV30 and TRBJ1-1; the match to TRBD1 covers 8 bases. The V gene's germline CDR1 is GTSNPN and CDR2 SVGIG (reference sequence). CDR3 length equals 13 residues. Trimming at V came to 3 bases and at J to 6 bases, leaving 6 bases not matched to a gene. DNA for the CDR3: TGTGCCTGGAGGACAGGGGAAAGGCCTGAAGCTTTCTTT. Its protein product is CAWRTGERPEAFF.

This chain joins TRBV28 and TRBJ1-2; D call uncertain. V was shortened by 2 bases and J by 4 bases, with 11 bases between the two germline ends. The CDR3 has 14 residues. The germline V gene has CDR1 MDHEN and CDR2 SYDVKM. The CDR3 coding sequence is TGTGCCAGCAGTTTAGAAGGACGGACCTATGGCTACACCTTC. Translated: CASSLEGRTYGYTF.

The genes are TRBV5-3 and TRBJ2-1; 8 bases fit TRBD1. TRBV5-3 qualifies as an ORF whose function is uncertain. V was clipped by 4 bases and J by 2 bases; unmatched bases: 11. The CDR3 consists of 17 residues. This CDR3 reads CARSNRWDRRPYNEQFF. The CDR3 DNA reads as TGTGCCAGAAGCAACAGGTGGGACAGGCGCCCCTACAATGAGCAGTTCTTC.

The CDR3 bases are TGTGCCAGCAGTGACCGGGACAGGGGGGGCTACACCTTC. Residues: CASSDRDRGGYTF. V gene TRBV25-1 combines with J gene TRBJ1-2; 11 positions agree with TRBD1. V lost 3 bases, J lost 8 bases, and 2 bases stayed unmatched. Germline V gene lookup returns CDR1 MGHDK and CDR2 SYGVNS. This CDR3 is 13 amino acids long.

The chain has TRBV5-4 and TRBJ1-4; D unresolved. The CDR3 extends over 14 amino acids. Trimming pared 2 bases from V and 3 bases from J, leaving 8 bases between. Germline-derived CDR1 and CDR2 are SGHNT and YYREEE (reference sequence). The CDR3 DNA reads as TGTGCCAGCAGCTTTGGGAATTCTAATGAAAAACTGTTTTTT. Protein sequence: CASSFGNSNEKLFF.

This clone has just one count. The V gene is TRBV28, the J gene TRBJ2-7; 7 bases agree with TRBD2. V lost 8 bases and J lost 4; bases outside the gene matches: 17. Germline lookup yields CDR1 MDHEN and CDR2 SYDVKM. The CDR3 is 16 residues long. The CDR3 region has the DNA TGTGCCAGCCTAGAGGCGGGAGTGGGCTTTATTTACGAGCAGTACTTC. The encoded protein is CASLEAGVGFIYEQYF.

The chain carries TRBV5-1 and TRBJ1-4; D is perhaps TRBD1 (6 bases). This CDR3 contains 14 residues. CDR1 is SGHRS and CDR2 is YFSETQ in the germline V gene. The V gene lost 4 bases and the J gene lost 3 bases, with 10 bases spanning the gap. The CDR3 DNA follows: TGCGCCAGCAGCGTCGGGACACCTAATGAAAAACTGTTTTTT. Translated: CASSVGTPNEKLFF.

This chain joins TRBV10-3 and TRBJ2-2; 7 bases fit TRBD1. The length of the CDR3 is 18 residues. Per the germline V gene, CDR1 is ENHRY and CDR2 is SYGVKD. Unmatched junction bases numbered 7, after V lost 0 bases and J lost 0 bases. CDR3 coding DNA: TGTGCCATCAGTGAGTCGAAGGGGCAGGGGGCGAACACCGGGGAGCTGTTTTTT. Residues: CAISESKGQGANTGELFF.

The chain joins TRBV11-2 to TRBJ2-5; TRBD1 aligns across 8 bases. The V gene end was trimmed by 3 bases and the J gene end by 9 bases; junction bases not matched to a gene: 9. CDR1 is SGHAT, CDR2 FQNNGV, per germline. There are 14 residues in the CDR3. This chain's CDR3 is CASSLGRGPRAQYF. For the CDR3, the DNA is TGTGCCAGCAGCTTGGGCAGGGGGCCGAGGGCCCAGTACTTC.

V and J are TRBV7-2 and TRBJ2-7, with D unresolved. The CDR3 is made up of 14 amino acids. Trimming took 5 bases from V and 0 from J, leaving 11 bases between them. Germline V CDR1 and CDR2: SGHTA, FQGNSA. DNA of the CDR3: TGTGCCAGCAGCCCGCGACCGCACTCCTACGAGCAGTACTTC. Translated, it gives CASSPRPHSYEQYF.

The chain carries TRBV4-2 and TRBJ2-7; no firm D call. With 1 base removed from V and 1 base from J, the gap between germline ends came to 8 bases. CDR1 LGHNA and CDR2 YNFKEQ come from the germline V gene. This CDR3 has 14 amino acids. This CDR3 is CASSQAARSYEQYF. CDR3 sequence (DNA): TGTGCCAGCAGCCAAGCAGCTCGATCCTACGAGCAGTACTTC.

This sequence joins TRBV6-1 and TRBJ2-1, with D perhaps matching TRBD1 or TRBD2 (6 bases each). The CDR3 sequence is 16 residues long. CDR1 MNHNS and CDR2 SASEGT come from the germline V gene. V was cut by 2 bases and J by 8 bases, with 19 bases left in between. DNA for the CDR3: TGTGCCAGCAGTGAAATTTGGGTAAGGGGGGCCGATGAGCAGTTCTTC. Its protein is CASSEIWVRGADEQFF.

This chain uses TRBV7-6 with TRBJ2-3; 8 bases align to TRBD2. Losses at the gene ends were 3 bases for V and 0 bases for J; bases not matched to a gene: 11. The CDR3 covers 18 residues. Germline V CDR1 and CDR2: SGHVS, FNYEAQ. The CDR3 loop is CASSFLAGGPYSTDTQYF. The CDR3, as DNA: TGTGCCAGCAGCTTTCTAGCGGGCGGACCTTATAGCACAGATACGCAGTATTTT.